This entry lists 23 T cell receptor beta chains sequenced from one sample in a study of T cell repertoires in cytomegalovirus infection. Their specific antigens are unknown. TCRdb itself ran the reads through MiXCR, one entry per CDR3 protein. The sample contains 900,000 to 950,000 distinct CDR3 sequences, less than 40% of which appear only once. Specimen: cultured CD8+ T cells from PBMCs, collected from culture after CMV antigen stimulation. The receptors were gathered from a human donor in good health (CMV status not recorded). Some clones in this sample may be carry-over from other donors' samples.

The CDR3 spells CASSQSQGSFGNQPQHF. The CDR3 nucleotides read TGCGCCAGCAGTCAATCCCAGGGGAGTTTTGGCAATCAGCCCCAGCATTTT. The chain couples TRBV23-1 to TRBJ1-5; TRBD1 is a possible D gene (6 bases). TRBV23-1 is designated an ORF whose function remains uncertain. V was pared by 0 bases and J by 2 bases, with 14 bases between. There are 17 residues in the CDR3.

In its sample, this clonotype was seen a few times. The chain combines TRBV19 with TRBJ1-1; weak D call: TRBD1 (5 bases). Germline-derived CDR1 and CDR2 are LNHDA and SQIVND (reference sequence). The CDR3 covers 16 residues. V was pared by 1 base and J by 5 bases, with 17 bases between. The CDR3 sequence is CASSIGRRGTVTEAFF. The CDR3 nucleotides are TGTGCCAGTAGTATAGGTCGGAGGGGAACGGTAACTGAAGCTTTCTTT.

This clonotype was observed many times. CDR3 loop: CASSSRGAEQFF. In DNA form, the CDR3 reads TGTGCCAGCAGCTCAAGGGGAGCGGAGCAGTTCTTC. This sequence joins TRBV7-2 and TRBJ2-1, with D perhaps given as TRBD1 or TRBD2 (5 bases each). This CDR3 spans 12 amino acids. Trimming took off 4 bases at V and 10 bases at J, with 11 bases between the two ends. The germline V gene has CDR1 SGHTA and CDR2 FQGNSA.

Only a few counts were recorded for this clonotype. The chain recombines TRBV7-2 with TRBJ2-5, with TRBD2 matching over 10 bases. The CDR3 consists of 18 residues. The V gene's germline CDR1 is SGHTA and CDR2 FQGNSA. V lost 3 bases, J lost 2 bases, and 12 bases stayed unmatched. The CDR3 coding sequence is TGTGCCAGCAGCTTCGATCCGATTAGCGGGGGGTTTCAAGAGACCCAGTACTTC. Its translation: CASSFDPISGGFQETQYF.

Many counts were recorded for this clonotype. The J gene is TRBJ1-2, the V gene TRBV7-2; D remains ambiguous. Germline CDR1 is SGHTA and CDR2 is FQGNSA. V was pared by 2 bases and J by 3 bases, with 13 bases between. The CDR3 is made up of 15 amino acids. CDR3 sequence reads: CASSLSRAPDYGYTF. The CDR3 bases are TGTGCCAGCAGCTTAAGTAGGGCACCGGACTATGGCTACACCTTC.

The chain links TRBV18 to TRBJ1-4; the D gene is possibly TRBD1 (6 bases). Germline V gene data show CDR1 as KGHSH and CDR2 as LQKENI. V gave up 5 bases and J gave up 4 bases, with 14 bases separating them. This CDR3 contains 15 residues. The CDR3 coding sequence is TGTGCCAGCTCAACCTGGACAGTTAATAATGAAAAACTGTTTTTT. Its translation: CASSTWTVNNEKLFF.

The sample holds many counts of this clonotype. The genes are TRBV7-2 and TRBJ2-3, with TRBD2 matching 9 bases. V lost 8 bases, J lost 5 bases, and 14 bases stayed unmatched. CDR3 length equals 16 residues. Germline V lookup: CDR1 SGHTA, CDR2 FQGNSA. DNA of the CDR3: TGTGCCAGCCCGGGTGGGGCGGGGGGGCTGGAAGATACGCAGTATTTT. This translates into CASPGGAGGLEDTQYF.

The chain is built from TRBV12-3 or TRBV12-4 and TRBJ1-3; 10 positions agree with TRBD1. Germline trimming cut 5 bases from V and 3 bases from J; bases unmatched to any gene: 1. The CDR3 is 14 residues long. In DNA form, the CDR3 reads TGTGCCAGCAGTCGGGACAGGGGTGGAAACACCATATATTTT. It encodes CASSRDRGGNTIYF.

The chain joins TRBV7-9 to TRBJ2-3; D unresolved. The CDR3 sequence is 16 residues long. V lost 5 bases and J lost 5, with 20 bases in between. The germline V gene has CDR1 SEHNR and CDR2 FQNEAQ (reference sequence). The chain's CDR3 is CASSQEEKAMRDTQYF. The CDR3 DNA reads TGTGCCAGCAGCCAAGAGGAAAAGGCCATGAGAGATACGCAGTATTTT. Looking up the rest from reference TRBV7-9 and TRBJ2-3 gives the full variable domain: DTGVSQNPRHKITKRGQNVTFRCDPISEHNRLYWYRQTLGQGPEFLTYFQNEAQLEKSRLLSDRFSAERPKGSFSTLEIQRTEQGDSAMYLCASSQEEKAMRDTQYFGPGTRLTVL.

The chain carries TRBV5-1 and TRBJ1-2, with a possible D match to TRBD1 (6 bases). The CDR3 loop spans 13 amino acids. The V gene's germline CDR1 is SGHRS and CDR2 YFSETQ. Trimming took off 4 bases at V and 8 bases at J, with 15 bases between the two ends. CDR3 bases: TGCGCCAGCAGCCCAGGACAGAGACGAGGCTACACCTTC. Encoded protein: CASSPGQRRGYTF.

Concerning this clonotype: This may arise from a read error, as a much more abundant clone is one base away. The chain couples TRBV5-6 to TRBJ2-1, with 7 positions matching TRBD1. The germline gives CDR1 SGHDT, CDR2 YYEEEE. The length of the CDR3 is 14 residues. The ends lost 6 bases at V and 5 bases at J; junction bases unmatched: 8. CDR3 loop: CASTLGGQNNEQFF. The CDR3 nucleotides are TGTGCCAGCACCTTAGGGGGACAGAACAATGAGCAGTTCTTC.

This chain links TRBV12-3 or TRBV12-4 with TRBJ1-6, with D unresolved. With 10 bases removed from V and 8 bases from J, the gap between germline ends came to 12 bases. The CDR3 spans 12 residues. Here the CDR3 reads CATSEGYSPLHF. CDR3 in DNA: TGTGCCACCTCTGAAGGGTATTCACCCCTCCACTTT.

The V call is TRBV6-5, the J call TRBJ1-4; D is possibly TRBD1 (6 bases). V was trimmed by 7 bases and J by 7 bases, leaving 13 bases between them. The length of the CDR3 is 13 residues. Germline CDR1 reads MNHEY; CDR2 reads SVGAGI. CDR3 sequence: CASTVGAGEKLFF. The DNA of the CDR3 is TGTGCCAGCACCGTGGGGGCAGGTGAAAAACTGTTTTTT.

This clonotype appeared many times. J is TRBJ2-1 and V is TRBV7-2; 8 nucleotides line up with TRBD2. The germline V gene encodes CDR1 SGHTA and CDR2 FQGNSA. This CDR3 is 18 amino acids long. J was trimmed by 1 base and V by 1 base; bases with no gene match: 9. This CDR3 is CASSLEVSGKPSYNEQFF. For the CDR3, the DNA is TGTGCCAGCAGCTTAGAGGTTAGCGGGAAGCCGTCCTACAATGAGCAGTTCTTC.

The chain carries TRBV12-5 and TRBJ2-3; 12 nucleotides agree with TRBD2. After removal of 1 base from V and 5 bases from J, the junction contained 7 bases not matched to a gene. This CDR3 is built from 17 residues. CDR1 is LGHNT and CDR2 is FRNRAP in the germline V gene. The CDR3 sequence: CASGLDSSGGVRDTQYF. CDR3 coding DNA: TGTGCTAGTGGTTTGGATTCTAGCGGGGGGGTCAGAGATACGCAGTATTTT.

This clonotype was seen a few times. This chain links TRBV7-9 with TRBJ2-1, with 9 bases fitting TRBD2. The V and J ends lost 3 bases and 3 bases, in that order; junction bases with no gene match: 6. The CDR3 is 16 residues long. Germline V gives CDR1 SEHNR, CDR2 FQNEAQ (reference sequence). As DNA, the CDR3 is TGTGCCAGCAGCTTGAGACTAGCGGAGTTCTACAATGAGCAGTTCTTC. Protein sequence: CASSLRLAEFYNEQFF.

This rearrangement joins TRBV5-4 to TRBJ2-7; D remains unclear. This CDR3 is 14 amino acids long. Germline lookup yields CDR1 SGHNT and CDR2 YYREEE (reference sequence). The V end lost 3 bases, the J end lost 2 bases, and 12 bases lay between the germline ends. The CDR3 loop is CASSSHMAPYEQYF. The CDR3 region has the DNA TGTGCCAGCAGCTCCCACATGGCCCCCTACGAGCAGTACTTC.

Ten or more counts support this clonotype. This chain uses TRBV6-2 or TRBV6-3 with TRBJ2-3; 14 bases align to TRBD2. Germline V gene sequence: CDR1 MNHEY, CDR2 SVGEGT. The CDR3 runs to 15 residues. Losses at the gene ends were 6 bases for V and 5 bases for J; bases not matched to a gene: 4. The CDR3 loop reads CASSRGLAGGDTQYF. The CDR3 DNA follows: TGTGCCAGCAGCCGTGGACTAGCGGGAGGAGATACGCAGTATTTT.

The rearrangement links TRBV27 to TRBJ2-1; tentatively, D is TRBD1 or TRBD2 (5 bases each). Germline V gene sequence: CDR1 MNHEY, CDR2 SMNVEV (reference sequence). With 3 bases removed from V and 7 bases from J, the gap between germline ends came to 13 bases. This CDR3 is built from 14 residues. In nucleotides, the CDR3 is TGTGCCAGCAGTTTGACGGGGCGATTGAATGAGCAGTTCTTC. Its protein product is CASSLTGRLNEQFF.

J is TRBJ1-2 and V is TRBV20-1; possible D gene TRBD1, 6 bases. This CDR3 contains 13 residues. CDR1 DFQATT and CDR2 SNEGSKA come from the germline V gene (reference sequence). The V and J ends lost 5 bases and 2 bases respectively, with 12 bases between them. Here the CDR3 reads CSALSTGNYGYTF. The CDR3 coding sequence is TGCAGTGCTCTATCAACAGGGAACTATGGCTACACCTTC.

The chain combines TRBV28 with TRBJ1-5, with 7 nucleotides matching TRBD1. Trimming removed 0 bases from V and 0 bases from J; junction bases left unmatched: 5. The CDR3 length is 17 residues. Germline V gene lookup returns CDR1 MDHEN and CDR2 SYDVKM. The CDR3 is CASSLWGQLYSNQPQHF. The CDR3 coding sequence is TGTGCCAGCAGTTTATGGGGACAGCTTTATAGCAATCAGCCCCAGCATTTT.

In regard to this clonotype: One end of the junction fails to match germline, which may point to a read error. The rearrangement links TRBV7-3 to TRBJ2-7; 11 nucleotides match TRBD1. CDR1 and CDR2 (germline): SGHTA, FQGTGA. This CDR3 spans 16 amino acids. CDR3 amino acids: CAGSRYTRDRGYEQYF. CDR3 nucleotides: TGTGCCGGCAGCCGATATACCAGGGACAGGGGGTACGAGCAGTACTTC.

This rearrangement joins TRBV19 to TRBJ1-2; D is unresolved. Germline V gene lookup returns CDR1 LNHDA and CDR2 SQIVND (reference sequence). CDR3 length equals 11 residues. V lost 7 bases to trimming and J lost 2 bases, with 5 bases between them. CDR3 sequence: CASTDNYGYTF. The CDR3 DNA reads as TGTGCCAGTACAGACAACTATGGCTACACCTTC.